This T cell receptor beta chain originates from a study of blood T cell repertoires in COVID-19. Background on the study: The United States, Italy and Spain supplied acute and convalescent COVID-19 samples. T cells, B-cell-depleted T cells, or PBMCs provided the cDNA or gDNA that served as material.

The CDR3 loop spans 16 amino acids. Trimming at V came to 5 bases and at J to 5 bases, leaving 10 bases not matched to a gene. The data were produced by immunoSEQ multiplex PCR, yet TCRdb's version contains in-frame clones alone and is incomplete. The table shows approximately 150,000 clones, with over 70% occurring only once. The sequence was obtained from a woman aged 35 to 49 with acute COVID-19. The specimen sequenced was PBMCs or T cells enriched from blood (not recorded which). V gene TRBV23-1 combines with J gene TRBJ2-3; 10 bases fit TRBD1. TRBV23-1 is flagged as an ORF with uncertain function. The CDR3 is CASSETGTGEGDTQYF. DNA of the CDR3: TGCGCCAGCAGTGAGACCGGGACAGGGGAGGGAGATACGCAGTATTTT.